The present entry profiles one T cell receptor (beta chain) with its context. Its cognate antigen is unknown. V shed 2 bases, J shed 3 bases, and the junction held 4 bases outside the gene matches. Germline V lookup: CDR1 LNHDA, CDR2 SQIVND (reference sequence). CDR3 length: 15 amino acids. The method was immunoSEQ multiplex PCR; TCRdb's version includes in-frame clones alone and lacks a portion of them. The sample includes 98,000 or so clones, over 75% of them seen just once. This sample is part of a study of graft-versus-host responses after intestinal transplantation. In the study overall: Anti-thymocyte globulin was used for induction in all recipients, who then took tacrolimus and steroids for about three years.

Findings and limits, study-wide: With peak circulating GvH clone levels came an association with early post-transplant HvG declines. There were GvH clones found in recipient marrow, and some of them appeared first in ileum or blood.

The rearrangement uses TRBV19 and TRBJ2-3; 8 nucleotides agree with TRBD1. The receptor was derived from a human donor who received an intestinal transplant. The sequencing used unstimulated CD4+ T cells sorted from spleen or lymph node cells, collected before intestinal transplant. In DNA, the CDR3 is TGTGCCAGTAGTATAAGGACAGGGAGTACAGATACGCAGTATTTT. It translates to CASSIRTGSTDTQYF.